This TCR beta chain originates from a study of lymphopenia after photon versus proton radiotherapy. Study outcomes and limitations: Under photons, naive T cells and diversity fell while effector/memory populations rose. In patients who died, overall survival fell as post-nadir TCR diversity dropped more. After the lymphocyte nadir, photon-treated repertoires showed oligoclonal expansion, especially of CD8+ Temra cells.

CDR1 is SGHRS, CDR2 YFSETQ, per germline. The CDR3 is made up of 13 amino acids. The V end lost 3 bases, the J end lost 6 bases, and 13 bases lay between the germline ends. Notes on this clone: No antigen is known for it.

TCRdb's copy holds only in-frame clones and misses some; the assay was immunoSEQ multiplex PCR. The data contain tens of thousands of clones, roughly 83% of them singletons. The sequencing here drew on peripheral blood, taken from a patient treated with proton-based radiotherapy. The sequence derives from a man in his fifties or sixties with pancreatic cancer. The chain uses TRBV5-1 and TRBJ2-7; D is perhaps TRBD1 or TRBD2 (5 bases each). The CDR3 nucleotides are TGCGCCAGCAGCTGGGGACCCGGAGGCGAGCAGTACTTC. Residues: CASSWGPGGEQYF.